Shown below are 19 T cell receptor beta chains from a single sample sequenced in a study of T cell responses to AZD1222 COVID-19 vaccine. Profiled with immunoSEQ multiplex PCR; TCRdb holds only in-frame clones, not every one. The sample has tens of thousands of clones, around 86% seen once. The material was peripheral blood, obtained on day 0 of AZD1222 vaccination. The source is an adult in good health.

The rearrangement links TRBV28 to TRBJ2-1; TRBD2 aligns across 9 bases. V lost 10 bases to trimming and J lost 2 bases; unmatched junction nucleotides: 15. This CDR3 has 17 amino acids. Germline CDR1 and CDR2: MDHEN and SYDVKM. CDR3 DNA: TGTGCCACCGCACCCTTACTAGCGGGTCGAACCTACAATGAGCAGTTCTTC. This gives the protein CATAPLLAGRTYNEQFF.

The V call is TRBV19, the J call TRBJ1-2; 11 bases are shared with TRBD1. Germline CDR1 is LNHDA and CDR2 is SQIVND (reference sequence). This CDR3 has 16 amino acids. Losses at the gene ends were 4 bases for V and 4 bases for J; bases not matched to a gene: 8. The CDR3 spells CASSTQRGTGGYGYTF. The CDR3 region has the DNA TGTGCCAGTAGTACTCAACGCGGGACAGGGGGCTATGGCTACACCTTC.

V usage is TRBV25-1 and J usage is TRBJ1-2; D remains unclear. This CDR3 region has 10 residues. Per germline, CDR1 MGHDK and CDR2 SYGVNS. Trimming pared 4 bases from V and 6 bases from J, leaving 3 bases between. CDR3 residues: CASSADGYTF. Written as DNA, the CDR3 is TGTGCCAGCAGTGCTGATGGCTACACCTTC.

The chain uses TRBV12-3 or TRBV12-4 and TRBJ1-1, with D hard to call. The CDR3 sequence is 13 residues long. Deletions cut 1 base from V and 11 bases from J, with 14 bases between. The CDR3 region is CASSLDGRRRAFF. DNA for the CDR3: TGTGCCAGCAGTTTAGACGGACGTCGCCGGGCTTTCTTT.

This clone was detected a few times. The V and J genes are TRBV19 and TRBJ2-1, with no clear D. V was cut by 4 bases and J by 10 bases, with 14 bases left in between. Germline values: CDR1 LNHDA, CDR2 SQIVND (reference sequence). This CDR3 has 13 residues. In nucleotides, the CDR3 is TGTGCCAGTAGTACCGGGCACCTTCGCGAGCAGTTCTTC. Translated: CASSTGHLREQFF.

Only one count was recorded for this clone. The V call is TRBV30, the J call TRBJ1-2; D ambiguous. The length of the CDR3 is 15 residues. The germline gives CDR1 GTSNPN, CDR2 SVGIG (reference sequence). Trimming removed 1 base at V and 5 bases at J, with 17 bases between. The CDR3 sequence is CAWSEDGSLGYGYTF. The DNA for the CDR3 is TGTGCCTGGAGTGAGGACGGGTCCTTAGGGTATGGCTACACCTTC.

The rearrangement joins TRBV11-3 to TRBJ2-2, with 7 positions matching TRBD1. CDR1 and CDR2 from the germline V gene are SGHNT and YENEEA. This CDR3 has 17 amino acids. The junction had 12 bases not matched to a gene; V was cut back by 4 bases and J by 4 bases. The CDR3 loop is CASSSPEGQAGTGELFF. Written as DNA, the CDR3 is TGTGCCAGCAGCTCCCCAGAAGGACAGGCGGGCACCGGGGAGCTGTTTTTT.

CDR3 sequence: CANLGGGSSYEQYF. The CDR3 DNA is TGTGCCAACCTGGGCGGGGGGAGCTCCTACGAGCAGTACTTC. This chain connects TRBV6-4 to TRBJ2-7; 8 positions agree with TRBD2. There are 14 residues in the CDR3. The V gene end was trimmed by 10 bases and the J gene end by 0 bases; junction bases not matched to a gene: 8. Germline CDR1 reads MRHNA; CDR2 reads SNTAGT.

The chain links TRBV3-1 (or the pseudogene TRBV3-2) to TRBJ1-2, with a weak D call TRBD1 (6 bases). The germline V and J ends were trimmed by 4 bases and 7 bases, with 13 bases remaining between them. The CDR3 totals 13 residues. CDR1 is LGHDT and CDR2 is YNNKEL in the germline V gene (reference sequence). The CDR3 DNA reads as TGTGCCAGCAGCCCCGACAGGAAGGGTGGCTACACCTTC. Its protein product is CASSPDRKGGYTF.

CDR3 amino acids: CASSHIPAGVSNEQFF. The CDR3 nucleotides are TGTGCCAGCAGCCATATCCCCGCGGGAGTATCAAATGAGCAGTTCTTC. This chain links TRBV28 with TRBJ2-1; 7 positions agree with TRBD2. Germline V CDR1 and CDR2: MDHEN, SYDVKM. The CDR3 has 16 residues. J was trimmed by 7 bases and V by 6 bases; bases with no gene match: 15.

This chain uses TRBV7-9 with TRBJ2-7; 7 positions match TRBD1. The junction had 8 bases not matched to a gene; V was cut back by 4 bases and J by 5 bases. Germline V gene data show CDR1 as SEHNR and CDR2 as FQNEAQ (reference sequence). The CDR3 loop spans 14 amino acids. Here the CDR3 reads CASSSGQRNDEQYF. CDR3 bases: TGTGCCAGCAGCTCGGGACAGCGAAATGACGAGCAGTACTTC. Based on the CDR3 plus reference TRBV7-9 and TRBJ2-7, the full variable domain is DTGVSQNPRHKITKRGQNVTFRCDPISEHNRLYWYRQTLGQGPEFLTYFQNEAQLEKSRLLSDRFSAERPKGSFSTLEIQRTEQGDSAMYLCASSSGQRNDEQYFGPGTRLTVT.

The gene calls are TRBV19 and TRBJ1-4; 10 bases are shared with TRBD1. CDR3 length equals 15 residues. J was trimmed by 7 bases and V by 6 bases; bases with no gene match: 8. Germline lookup yields CDR1 LNHDA and CDR2 SQIVND (reference sequence). The CDR3: CASSGTGESTEKLFF. In DNA, the CDR3 is TGTGCCAGTAGCGGGACAGGGGAAAGTACTGAAAAACTGTTTTTT.

The chain couples TRBV5-4 to TRBJ2-1; 8 bases align to TRBD1. The CDR3 covers 15 residues. The germline gives CDR1 SGHNT, CDR2 YYREEE (reference sequence). With 4 bases clipped from V and 4 bases from J, the junction kept 7 bases outside the gene matches. The CDR3 DNA is TGTGCCAGCAGCCCAAGGCAGGGGGCTTACAATGAGCAGTTCTTC. This codes for CASSPRQGAYNEQFF.

The V and J genes are TRBV11-2 and TRBJ2-6; D remains unclear. V gave up 2 bases and J gave up 0 bases, with 5 bases separating them. CDR1 and CDR2 (germline): SGHAT, FQNNGV. This CDR3 comprises 15 residues. Here the CDR3 reads CASSLRVSGANVLTF. The CDR3 DNA reads TGTGCCAGCAGCTTACGAGTCTCTGGGGCCAACGTCCTGACTTTC.

The chain employs TRBV29-1 and TRBJ1-2; D is possibly TRBD1 (6 bases). CDR1 is SQVTM, CDR2 ANQGSEA, per germline. V lost 7 bases to trimming and J lost 8 bases, with 17 bases between them. The CDR3 has 12 residues. CDR3 nucleotide sequence: TGCAGCGCCCGGGGGGCAGGGGAGGGCTACACCTTC. Its protein is CSARGAGEGYTF. Full variable domain (outside the CDR3, taken from reference TRBV29-1 and TRBJ1-2): SAVISQKPSRDICQRGTSLTIQCQVDSQVTMMFWYRQQPGQSLTLIATANQGSEATYESGFVIDKFPISRPNLTFSTLTVSNMSPEDSSIYLCSARGAGEGYTFGSGTRLTVV.

The chain joins TRBV15 to TRBJ2-1; 8 bases match TRBD2. CDR1 LNHNV and CDR2 YYDKDF come from the germline V gene (reference sequence). The CDR3 spans 18 residues. Trimming cost V 3 bases and J 3 bases; bases outside gene matches: 13. The CDR3 region has the DNA TGTGCCACCAGCAGGGGCCTTAGTAGCGGGACCTACTACAATGAGCAGTTCTTC. Translated, it gives CATSRGLSSGTYYNEQFF.

The chain joins TRBV19 to TRBJ1-6; maybe TRBD1 (6 bases). The ends were cut back, 3 bases at V and 0 bases at J, with 9 bases in the middle. The germline CDR1 and CDR2 sequences are LNHDA and SQIVND (reference sequence). This CDR3 spans 16 amino acids. The CDR3 region is CASSIGGGSYNSPLHF. For the CDR3, the DNA is TGTGCCAGTAGTATCGGAGGGGGCTCCTATAATTCACCCCTCCACTTT.

This rearrangement joins TRBV5-1 to TRBJ2-1, with 10 bases matching TRBD1. With V trimmed by 1 base and J by 8 bases, 6 bases remained unmatched. The germline V gene has CDR1 SGHRS and CDR2 YFSETQ. This CDR3 spans 15 amino acids. CDR3 DNA: TGCGCCAGCAGCTTGCCGGGACAGGGGAGCTATGAGCAGTTCTTC. Amino acids: CASSLPGQGSYEQFF.

J is TRBJ2-7 and V is TRBV6-5; 8 nucleotides line up with TRBD1. CDR1 and CDR2 from the germline V gene are MNHEY and SVGAGI. V lost 6 bases and J lost 7; bases outside the gene matches: 11. This CDR3 has 14 residues. The CDR3 bases are TGTGCCAGCAGCCAACAGGGGGATGCGGGGGAGCAGTACTTC. Translating gives CASSQQGDAGEQYF.